These 3 T cell receptor beta chains originate from one sample sequenced in a study of blood T cell repertoires in COVID-19. Only in-frame clones appear in the TCRdb table, and some are missing; sequencing was by immunoSEQ multiplex PCR. The profile covers roughly 85,000 clones, with more than 80% appearing a single time and about 30% taken by the ten largest. Source material: peripheral blood. The source of these receptors is a man aged 45-65 years with active or convalescent COVID-19.

This chain links TRBV9 with TRBJ1-1; TRBD1 might be the D (6 bases). This CDR3 spans 13 amino acids. V gave up 5 bases and J gave up 7 bases, with 15 bases separating them. Looked up from germline, CDR1 is SGDLS and CDR2 is YYNGEE. The CDR3 DNA sequence: TGTGCCAGCAGTGCAACAGGGAGCCGTGAAGCTTTCTTT. This translates into CASSATGSREAFF.

This rearrangement joins TRBV30 to TRBJ1-2, with a weak D call TRBD1 (5 bases). The germline gives CDR1 GTSNPN, CDR2 SVGIG (reference sequence). The CDR3 has 10 amino acids. V dropped 8 bases and J dropped 6 bases, with 10 bases sitting between them. The CDR3 nucleotides are TGTGCCGCCCAGGGAAATGGCTACACCTTC. Encoded protein: CAAQGNGYTF.

The gene calls are TRBV5-5 and TRBJ1-6, with D maybe TRBD1 (6 bases). Trimming pared 4 bases from V and 5 bases from J, leaving 13 bases between. The CDR3 runs to 15 residues. From germline, CDR1 is SGHKS and CDR2 YYEKEE (reference sequence). Here the CDR3 reads CASSPRTENNSPLHF. In DNA form, the CDR3 reads TGTGCCAGCAGCCCTCGGACAGAAAATAATTCACCCCTCCACTTT. Full variable domain (missing parts from reference TRBV5-5 and TRBJ1-6): DAGVTQSPTHLIKTRGQQVTLRCSPISGHKSVSWYQQVLGQGPQFIFQYYEKEERGRGNFPDRFSARQFPNYSSELNVNALLLGDSALYLCASSPRTENNSPLHFGNGTRLTVT.